This T cell receptor beta chain was obtained from a study of T cell changes during pregnancy in multiple sclerosis. The CDR3 loop spans 17 amino acids. V dropped 6 bases and J dropped 5 bases, with 23 bases sitting between them. In germline, CDR1 is SGHNT, CDR2 YYREEE (reference sequence). Only in-frame clones appear in the TCRdb table, and some are missing; sequencing was by immunoSEQ multiplex PCR. The sample has tens of thousands of clones; 92% are singletons. Sequences were derived from CD4+ T cells from peripheral blood mononuclear cells, sampled after pregnancy. The V gene is TRBV5-4, the J gene TRBJ2-2; maybe TRBD1 (6 bases). The TCR sequence derives from a female donor in good health, enrolled as a control in a pregnancy study. CDR3 in amino acids: CASTPGMGHITTGELFF. For the CDR3, the DNA is TGTGCCAGCACCCCGGGGATGGGACACATTACAACCGGGGAGCTGTTTTTT.